This record looks at one T cell receptor (beta chain) sequence and its context. Sequencing used immunoSEQ multiplex PCR; TCRdb keeps in-frame clones, though not all of them. The repertoire holds about 220,000 clones, with roughly 84% as singletons. The data originate from a study of blood T cell repertoires in COVID-19. Study overall: From T cells, B-cell-depleted T cells, or PBMCs came the material, which was cDNA or gDNA.

The CDR3 is made up of 14 amino acids. Germline V lookup: CDR1 GTSNPN, CDR2 SVGIG (reference sequence). The V gene end was trimmed by 2 bases and the J gene end by 4 bases; junction bases not matched to a gene: 5. The receptor comes from a woman aged 60-75 years who had recovered from COVID-19. Sequencing was done on a sample of peripheral blood. The chain is built from TRBV30 and TRBJ1-2; TRBD1 agrees at 9 bases. CDR3 sequence reads: CAWSMTGGFYGYTF. The CDR3 DNA reads as TGTGCCTGGAGTATGACAGGGGGATTCTATGGCTACACCTTC.